This note documents a single T cell receptor beta chain sequence. This clone showed up just once. Its antigen specificity is not known. Base quality data are lacking; no much larger clone is found one base away. These data originate in a study of blood T cell repertoires in COVID-19 (dated by TCRdb to 2018 to 2020). For context, the study as a whole: Samples from collaborators originated in the United States, Italy and Spain and spanned both the acute and convalescent phases of COVID-19. The material from the prospective study consisted of cDNA or gDNA derived from T cells, B-cell-depleted T cells, or PBMCs. Subjects who had been exposed to COVID-19, were actively infected with it, or had recovered from it provided the deeply sampled blood TCRbeta repertoires that made up the dataset. The repertoires were released in a freely available public database intended as a resource for research on the immune response to SARS-CoV-2. Samples were obtained from the ongoing ImmuneRACE study (first 160 participants) and from about 1,300 subjects provided by 6 global collaborators. A de-identified subject ID, COVID-19 status, age in years and sex were almost always included in the sample metadata. HLA class I and class II types, where available, came from metadata supplied by the sample provider rather than from assay-based typing.

From its cysteine to its phenylalanine, the CDR3 spans 17 amino acids. Solely the CDR3 DNA is kept, with 51 bases framed from the first base. CDR1 is given as MNHEY and CDR2 as SMNVEV, both from the germline V gene (reference sequence). A distance of 23 bases separates the germline ends of V and J, which lose 8 bases and 3 bases respectively. The research as a whole found: Clinical and demographic metadata were provided uncurated, with the amount varying by source and participant.

TCRbeta CDR3 regions were amplified from genomic DNA using the immunoSEQ Assay, a bias-controlled multiplex PCR. Per the source publication's procedure: The number of nucleated cells in each sample was estimated by amplification of reference gene primers within the assay. Sequence reads were collapsed and filtered to measure the absolute abundance of every unique TCRbeta CDR3 rearrangement. For each sample, productive Simpson clonality was calculated as the square root of Simpson's diversity index across productive rearrangements. Entries here come from immuneACCESS through TCRdb and include only in-frame sequences with V and J called. Some clones fail to appear in such tables; in the studies checked, an unresolved V gene covers under half of the shortfall, and the cause of the remainder is unknown. That table gives V, J and clone size, and the DNA gave D and trimming. The sample table lists about 170,000 clones, just under 85% of them with a count of one. Clones ranked in the top ten supply roughly 2.7% of the sample.

One collaborating source in Seattle enrolled patients during active infection and followed them longitudinally through the course of disease. Collaborating institutions collected whole blood in K2EDTA tubes following their own protocols. Collaborator samples were shipped for TCRbeta analysis as frozen whole blood, isolated PBMCs, or DNA extracted from either sample type. Input material: peripheral blood. Recombination linked TRBV27 to TRBJ1-5; a tentative D call is TRBD1 (5 bases match). The clonotype comes from a woman aged 80 or over with COVID-19, enrolled during active disease. The nucleotide sequence reads as follows: TGTGCCAGCCCGAATCTGGGGCAGCAAGACTTCAATCAGCCCCAGCATTTT. This encodes CASPNLGQQDFNQPQHF.